This note documents a single TCR beta chain sequence. Its target antigen remains unknown. No base quality values were provided; no much bigger clone lies one nucleotide off. Based on the germline V gene, the CDR1 and CDR2 sequences are SGHTA and FQGNSA. The CDR3 has 16 amino acids, counting the end cysteine and phenylalanine. CDR3 DNA only is kept here, 48 bases in frame from base 1. V loses 1 base of germline sequence and J loses 3 bases, and the interval between the two ends is 12 bases. In total, roughly 670 healthy bone marrow donors made up the cohort. At the time of sampling, all cohort members were nominally healthy, though unrecorded immune exposures were likely present. The donor was CMV seropositive and belonged to the group of about 290 seropositive cohort members. A peripheral blood sample was collected from each donor, and TCR beta sequencing was performed on peripheral blood mononuclear cells. The Qiagen DNeasy Blood Extraction Kit was used to extract genomic DNA from the blood cell samples.

This specimen comes from a study of cytomegalovirus exposure and HLA in healthy donors (dated by TCRdb to the late 2010s). Notes on the research overall: An earlier analysis of several hundred of the donors reported over 250 Gb of sequence data and around 110 million unique TCR beta sequences obtained from about 180 million T cells. Roughly 300 gigabases of sequencing data and approximately 80 million unique TCR sequences were included in an early release covering 550 to 650 HLA-typed donors. Among the roughly 390 genotyped donors, approximately 77% belonged to the genetic ancestry cluster associated with self-reported Caucasian donors. The study aimed to test whether signatures of past pathogen exposure could be identified by cataloging public T cell receptors. The study used immunosequencing to profile the T cell repertoires of 666 subjects and linked those repertoires to cytomegalovirus serostatus. Besides the first cohort of 666 subjects, a separate validation cohort made up of around 120 different subjects was used. To predict cytomegalovirus infection status, the study combined high-throughput TCR immunosequencing, statistical association of individual TCRs with disease status, and machine learning. A later analysis re-examined previously published TCR beta repertoires from more than 650 donors and added high-resolution HLA genotyping to investigate patterns of TCR occurrence. Rather than drawing on any new phenotypic data, the later analysis identified candidate immune exposures from TCR beta sequences and the way those sequences occurred across donors. To decide whether each TCR beta V gene segment behaved as functional or pseudogenic, an earlier analysis of approximately 590 of the donors relied on high-throughput TCR beta sequencing. Donor age, sex, ethnicity and CMV serostatus were compiled alongside the repertoire data. Genome-wide SNP genotypes for about 55% of the roughly 670 donors were used in a later genetic analysis, which treated that subset as a discovery cohort. All discovery cohort repertoires had been generated on a single sequencing platform. Class I and class II HLA loci were covered by the typing at four-digit resolution. The number of donors typed differed by locus, with about 629-640 for A, B, C, DRB1 and DQB1, approximately 500 for DQA1, some 570 for DPA1, and some 450 for DPB1. Because of strong linkage in the cohort, 5 or 6 DR-DQ haplotypes were treated as single units for association and clustering. On average, 235,054 unique TCR beta nucleotide sequences were sequenced per donor among about 400 genotyped donors of the cohort, with approximately 18% of those sequences being non-productive.

Libraries came from the immunoSEQ multiplex PCR assay. A mixture of 60 forward primers for TCR Vbeta segments and 13 reverse primers for TCR Jbeta segments was used in the multiplex PCR. Amplification of the CDR3 region of rearranged TCR beta genes was performed with a multiplex PCR assay on genomic DNA. The Illumina HiSeq System was used to sequence the amplified TCR beta libraries as 87-base-pair reads. In the source study's methods: A later analysis tallied 75 million to 95 million unique TCR beta chains across the 666 repertoires, and around 10 million of those chains were shared by two or more donors. Raw reads were error-corrected and collapsed into unique sequences by a nearest-neighbor algorithm in which closely related sequences were merged to remove PCR and sequencing errors. Alignment of CDR3 sequences to IMGT reference sequences was used to assign V, D and J gene segments. For a sequence to be retained, a match of at least six nucleotides to both a V gene segment and a J gene segment was required. Rearrangements were called productive when the CDR3 lacked stop codons and stayed in frame with V and J; all others were non-productive. Following IMGT convention, CDR3 was defined as the stretch from the second conserved V-encoded cysteine to the conserved J-encoded phenylalanine. In an earlier analysis of roughly 580 of the donors, sequences lacking an unambiguous match to a single V gene segment were excluded. In an earlier analysis of a few hundred of the donors, V segments were called functional above 56.7% productive rearrangements and were called segregating when the between-donor standard deviation exceeded 5%. A statistical classification framework was built for diagnosing cytomegalovirus status from the catalog of TCR beta chain sequences. In a later analysis, TCR nucleotide sequences were compared against IMGT/GENE-DB human TR gene sequences so that V and J genes could be assigned. The TCRdist pipeline was used in a later analysis to assign CDR3 sequences and most-parsimonious VDJ recombination scenarios. In a later analysis, each TCR beta chain was defined by its CDR3 amino acid sequence together with its V-gene family, and reads without a unique V-gene family were excluded. To address suspected cross-contamination and a sequencing artifact, a later analysis removed approximately 590 highly shared, low-generation-probability nucleotide sequences. In a later analysis, a clonal expansion index for each public chain was calculated from normalized within-repertoire ranks of inferred template counts. In a later analysis, generation probabilities were computed using a VDJ recombination model fitted to out-of-frame rearrangements, and the results were checked against IGoR. A later analysis scored TCR-TCR, TCR-HLA and TCR-CMV co-occurrence with hypergeometric tests, applying a repertoire-size bias correction to TCR pairs. In a later analysis, false discovery rates were estimated by permuting HLA or CMV assignments 20 times. In a later analysis, co-occurring TCRs were grouped using DBSCAN, and TCRdist sequence similarity was added for clustering within HLA-allele-positive subsets. Co-occurrence clustering excluded repertoires with fewer than 30,000 or more than 120,000 public chains, plus five with anomalous nucleotide sharing. TCRdb took this table from immuneACCESS and kept in-frame rearrangements with V and J called. Such tables lack part of the clones; where checked against another copy, unresolved V genes explain under half of the gap, and the rest is unexplained. Clone size and the V and J calls come from that table; the DNA yielded D and trimming. Recorded for this sample are roughly 90,000 clones; about 68% of them occurred a single time. The top ten hold around 22% of the sample.

General study outcomes and caveats: HLA typing was unavailable for some donors at each locus, so association tests used only the typed subset. The cohort was sequenced for TCR beta chains only, and without alpha or paired-chain data the features that could be detected were limited. The only immune exposure information available for the cohort was CMV serostatus. Because counts were too low, about 15 rarely observed V segments, including chromosome 9 orphons, were left out of the earlier analysis of approximately 580 of the donors. A further reported finding was that TCR beta sequences accurately predicted the HLA-A and HLA-B alleles for most subjects in the first cohort. The sequencing pipeline was judged likely to have produced a cluster of highly shared sequence variants as a technical artifact. While some public TCRs were present in many individuals, most TCR sequences turned up only very rarely across donors. A later analysis reported that several top co-occurrence clusters appeared linked to parvovirus B19, influenza, CMV and Epstein-Barr virus. A later genetic analysis associated a missense DCLRE1C variant with V-gene and J-gene trimming of TCR beta chains, and an independent cohort replicated the association. Some IMGT-functional V segments, including TRBV6-2 and TRBV6-3, could not be distinguished by the 87-base-pair reads and were therefore excluded. Compared with equally common non-associated chains, HLA-associated TCR beta chains in a later analysis were more clonally expanded and had lower generation probabilities. A total of roughly 160 TCR beta chains were listed by the study as associated with cytomegalovirus. Assigning TCR associations to individual alleles was difficult when HLA alleles, especially DR and DQ, strongly co-occurred. A later genetic analysis reported fewer N-insertions in productive TCRs among donors in an Asian-associated ancestry cluster than the roughly 700-donor mean. In vitro tests confirmed that a few of the cytomegalovirus-associated TCR beta chains recognize cytomegalovirus antigens. In a later analysis, the rate of TCR association differed among HLA loci, with DRB1 alleles having the most associated TCRs and HLA-C alleles having the fewest. The classifier was reported to diagnose cytomegalovirus status with high specificity and sensitivity in both the original cohort and the validation cohort. In a later analysis, most CMV-associated TCR beta chains were found to appear HLA-restricted, with HLA associations seemingly driven largely by CMV exposure. Correlated functional status among segregating V segments might reflect linkage disequilibrium, but an unknown experimental factor could not be ruled out. It was suggested by the authors that the approach could potentially be generalized to other disease states and immunological phenotypes. An earlier analysis of approximately 530 of the donors showed that most TCR beta V segments appeared in productive rearrangements either about 87% or about 30% of the time, which broadly matched IMGT annotations. Sequencing depth was assumed to be roughly uniform across donors in the presence/absence analyses, though that assumption may not hold. In a later analysis, around 17,000 TCR beta sequences were associated with specific HLA alleles at a false discovery rate of 0.05.

The clonotype originates from a man aged 25 to 40 in good health and CMV-seropositive. The chain employs TRBV7-2 and TRBJ2-2; TRBD2 is a possible D gene, resting on 7 matching bases. Sample: PBMCs. The nucleotide sequence is given as TGTGCCAGCAGCTTAGTCGCGGGGGCGGACACCGGGGAGCTGTTTTTT. The resulting protein is CASSLVAGADTGELFF.